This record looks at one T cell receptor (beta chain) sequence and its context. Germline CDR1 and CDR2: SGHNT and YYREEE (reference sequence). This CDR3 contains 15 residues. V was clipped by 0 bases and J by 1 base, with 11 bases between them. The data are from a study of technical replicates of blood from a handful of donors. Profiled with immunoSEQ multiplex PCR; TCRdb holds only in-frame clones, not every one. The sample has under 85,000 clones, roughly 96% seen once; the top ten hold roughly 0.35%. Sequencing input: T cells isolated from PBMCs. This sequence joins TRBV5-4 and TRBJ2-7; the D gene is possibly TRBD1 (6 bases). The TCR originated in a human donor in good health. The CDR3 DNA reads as TGTGCCAGCAGCTTGGGGCGGCAGGGGTCCTACGAGCAGTACTTC. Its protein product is CASSLGRQGSYEQYF. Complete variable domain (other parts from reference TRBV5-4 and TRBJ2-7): ETGVTQSPTHLIKTRGQQVTLRCSSQSGHNTVSWYQQALGQGPQFIFQYYREEENGRGNFPPRFSGLQFPNYSSELNVNALELDDSALYLCASSLGRQGSYEQYFGPGTRLTVT.